The following is a TCR beta chain sequence with its context. Its antigen is not identified. These data are taken from a study of T cell responses to AZD1222 COVID-19 vaccine. Study outcomes and limitations: Regions 160-218 and 743-854 dominated among vaccine-associated CD4 TCRs spanning spike. None of the repertoires were sampled until the peak T cell response had passed. Targets within unmutated variant regions were reportedly found for nearly half of spike-specific TCRs.

V shed 3 bases and J shed 6 bases, with 8 bases lying between them. Germline lookup yields CDR1 DFQATT and CDR2 SNEGSKA (reference sequence). This CDR3 spans 11 amino acids. Only in-frame clones appear in the TCRdb table, and some are missing; sequencing was by immunoSEQ multiplex PCR. The sample has about 160,000 clones; around 89% are singletons. This receptor was identified in an adult who received the AZD1222 COVID-19 vaccine. Sample: peripheral blood, taken 28 days after the second AZD1222 dose. The chain links TRBV20-1 to TRBJ1-2, with D tentatively TRBD1 (6 bases). This CDR3 is CSARYRDGYTF. The CDR3 nucleotides are TGCAGTGCTAGGTACAGGGATGGCTACACCTTC.